The subject of this entry is one T cell receptor (beta chain). The sample comes from a study of T cells in Graves' hyperthyroidism and ophthalmopathy. Newly diagnosed hyperthyroidism patients aged 18 to 65 years had disease lasting under 2 months. Ahead of any ophthalmopathy symptoms, the blood sample was obtained at the first diagnosis of hyperthyroidism. The CDR3 regions of TCR beta were amplified from RNA transcripts. The HTBI primer set drove a first-round RT-PCR of the TCR CDR3. MiXCR, run by TCRdb on the multiplex PCR reads, gives a single entry per CDR3 protein. The sample consists of around 250,000 distinct CDR3 sequences, roughly 15% of them appearing once. The CDR3 contains 16 residues. Trimming left V 0 bases short and J 5 bases short, with 16 bases between. Germline V gives CDR1 ENHRY, CDR2 SYGVKD.

The V call is TRBV10-3, the J call TRBJ2-5, with D possibly being TRBD1 or TRBD2 (6 bases each). Source material: blood. The clonotype was recovered from a middle-aged woman with Graves' hyperthyroidism that later progressed to Graves' ophthalmopathy. CDR3 protein: CAISESEGSGQETQYF. The CDR3 DNA follows: TGTGCCATCAGTGAGTCTGAGGGTAGCGGACAGGAGACCCAGTACTTC.